Reported below is one TCR beta chain. The data belong to a study of Ad26.COV2.S vaccination and SARS-CoV-2 variants. Sample treatment: some 20 received Ad26.COV2.S at low or high dose, single or two shots; a few received placebo; per-sample allocation not given. Sampling happened 63 days after the first vaccine or placebo injection. The protocol was immunoSEQ multiplex PCR, while the TCRdb copy is restricted to in-frame clones and leaves out a portion. The sample records 440,000 or so clones, 70% to 90% being singletons. The germline V gene encodes CDR1 SNHLY and CDR2 FYNNEI. Deletions cut 4 bases from V and 11 bases from J, with 12 bases between. CDR3 length: 13 residues.

This rearrangement joins TRBV2 to TRBJ1-6, with D uncertain. This sequence was found in a person aged 18 to 65 who received the Ad26.COV2.S COVID-19 vaccine or a placebo. The sample was peripheral blood, taken in a trial of Ad26.COV2.S vaccine versus placebo. CDR3 protein: CASSVVVPAPLHF. The DNA for the CDR3 is TGTGCCAGCAGTGTGGTTGTGCCGGCACCCCTCCACTTT.